Listed here is a single TCR beta chain. The antigen is not known. This entry is derived from a study of cytomegalovirus exposure and HLA in healthy donors. The CDR3 contains 14 residues. The V end was cut by 7 bases, the J end by 4 bases, with 16 bases between. From germline, CDR1 is MNHEY and CDR2 SVGAGI. The study, taken as a whole, reports: Researchers reported in a later analysis that a missense DCLRE1C variant was tied to TCR beta V- and J-gene trimming. Under in vitro conditions, a few CMV-associated chains were confirmed as specific for CMV antigens. Per published reports, the classifier diagnosed cytomegalovirus status with high specificity and sensitivity. Within an earlier analysis, most TCR beta V segments proved productive either about 90% or about 30% of the time.

PCR was performed using 60 Vbeta and 13 Jbeta primers. Sequencing used immunoSEQ multiplex PCR; TCRdb keeps in-frame clones, though not all of them. In the table there are around 180,000 clones, roughly 84% of which are singletons. This receptor was obtained from a boy younger than 10 in good health and CMV-seronegative. The V call is TRBV6-5, the J call TRBJ1-2, with unresolved D. Sequencing was performed on PBMCs. The CDR3 nucleotides are TGTGCCAGCAAGAGGGATCGGGTTGGCTATGGCTACACCTTC. This codes for CASKRDRVGYGYTF.